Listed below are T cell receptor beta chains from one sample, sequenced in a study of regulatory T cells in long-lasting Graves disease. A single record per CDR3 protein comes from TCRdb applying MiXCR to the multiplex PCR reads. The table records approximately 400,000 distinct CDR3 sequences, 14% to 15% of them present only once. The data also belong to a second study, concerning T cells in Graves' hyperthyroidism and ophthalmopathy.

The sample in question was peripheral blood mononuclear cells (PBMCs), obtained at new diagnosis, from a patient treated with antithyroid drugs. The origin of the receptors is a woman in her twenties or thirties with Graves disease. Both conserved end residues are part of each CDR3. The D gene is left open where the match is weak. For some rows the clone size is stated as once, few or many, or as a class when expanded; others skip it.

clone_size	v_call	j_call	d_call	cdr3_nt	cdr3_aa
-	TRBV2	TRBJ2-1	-	TGTGCCAGCAGAAGCGACTCCTACAATGAGCAGTTCTTC	CASRSDSYNEQFF
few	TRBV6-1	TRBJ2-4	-	TGTGCCAGCAAAGACCCTGGACGGGGAAGCATTCAGTACTTC	CASKDPGRGSIQYF
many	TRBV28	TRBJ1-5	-	TGTGCCAGCAGTTTTTCAAGGGGTCAGCCCCAGCATTTT	CASSFSRGQPQHF
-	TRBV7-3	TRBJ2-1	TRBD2	TGTGCCAGCAGCCCCCTTAGCGGGAGCTCCTACAATGAGCAGTTCTTC	CASSPLSGSSYNEQFF
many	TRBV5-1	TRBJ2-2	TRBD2	TGCGCCAGCAGCTTGGAAGCTAGCGGGAGCGGCGGGGAGCTGTTTTTT	CASSLEASGSGGELFF
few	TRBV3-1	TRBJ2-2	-	TGTGCCAGCAGCCCACAAGAGGGCGGGGAGCTGTTTTTT	CASSPQEGGELFF
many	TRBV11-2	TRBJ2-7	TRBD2	TGTGCCAGCAGCTGGGATTTTAGCGGGAACTACGAGCAGTACTTC	CASSWDFSGNYEQYF
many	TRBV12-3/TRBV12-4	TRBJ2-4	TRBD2	TGTGCCAGCAGTTCCACCAATAGACTAGCGGGAGAGCTACCAAACATTCAGTACTTC	CASSSTNRLAGELPNIQYF
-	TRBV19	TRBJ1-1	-	TGTGCCAGTAGTATTGCGGGTTCCATGAACACTGAAGCTTTCTTT	CASSIAGSMNTEAFF
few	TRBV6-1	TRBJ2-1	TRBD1	TGTGCCAGCAGTCCCCCAGGGGGCAGTTACAATGAGCAGTTCTTC	CASSPPGGSYNEQFF
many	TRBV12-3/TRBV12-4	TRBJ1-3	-	TGTGCCAGCAGCCGATGGAGATCAGGAAACACCATATATTTT	CASSRWRSGNTIYF
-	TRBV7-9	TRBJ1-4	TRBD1	TGTGCCAGCAGCGTTGGACAGGGCGGTAATGAAAAACTGTTTTTT	CASSVGQGGNEKLFF
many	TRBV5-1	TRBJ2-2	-	TGCGCCAGCAGCTCCTCCGGGCCATCGACCGGGGAGCTGTTTTTT	CASSSSGPSTGELFF
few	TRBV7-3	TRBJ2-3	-	TGTGCCAGCAGCCAGAATCCAACTACAGATACGCAGTATTTT	CASSQNPTTDTQYF
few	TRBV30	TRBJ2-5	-	TGTGCCTGGAGTCGGAGCGGATGGCAAGAGACCCAGTACTTC	CAWSRSGWQETQYF
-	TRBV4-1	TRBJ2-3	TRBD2	TGCGCCAGCAGCCAAGTTCGACTAGCGGGAGGCACTAGCACAGATACGCAGTATTTT	CASSQVRLAGGTSTDTQYF
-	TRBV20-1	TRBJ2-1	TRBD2	TGCAGTGCTAGAGATCCTGGACTAGCGGGAGTTGGGAATGAGCAGTTCTTC	CSARDPGLAGVGNEQFF
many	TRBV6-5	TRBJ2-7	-	TGTGCCAGCAGTTACGCCGGCGAGCAGTACTTC	CASSYAGEQYF
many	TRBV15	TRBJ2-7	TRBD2	TGTGCCACCAGTTCAGCGGGACTGGCTAACTACGAGCAGTACTTC	CATSSAGLANYEQYF
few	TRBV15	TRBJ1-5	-	TGTGCCACCAGCTCCTCCAGGGGTCAGCCCCAGCATTTT	CATSSSRGQPQHF
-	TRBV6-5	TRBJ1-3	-	TGTGCCAGCAGTTACTCGACAAACTCTGGAAACACCATATATTTT	CASSYSTNSGNTIYF
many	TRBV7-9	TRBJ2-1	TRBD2	TGTGCCAGCAGCTCGACTAGCGGGAGACCATATGAGCAGTTCTTC	CASSSTSGRPYEQFF
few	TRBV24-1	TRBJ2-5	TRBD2	TGTGCCACCAGTGACCCTAGGACTAGCGGGATCCAAGAGACCCAGTACTTC	CATSDPRTSGIQETQYF
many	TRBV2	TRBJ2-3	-	TGTGCCAGCAGTGCCAAGGATACGCAGTATTTT	CASSAKDTQYF
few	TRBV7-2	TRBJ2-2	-	TGTGCCGGCAGCTTAGGTCGACAGGCGAACACCGGGGAGCTGTTTTTT	CAGSLGRQANTGELFF
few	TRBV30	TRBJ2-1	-	TGTGCCTGGGGCAGGGAACCCCCTCCCTACAATGAGCAGTTCTTC	CAWGREPPPYNEQFF
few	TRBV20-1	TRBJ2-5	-	TGCAGTGCAGCGAGAACACAGCAAGAGACCCAGTACTTC	CSAARTQQETQYF
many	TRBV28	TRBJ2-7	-	TGTGCCAGCACCTCGCCAGGGGGGAGCTCCTACGAGCAGTACTTC	CASTSPGGSSYEQYF
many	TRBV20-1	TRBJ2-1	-	TGCAGTGCTAGAATATCTTGGAGCGTTTACAATGAGCAGTTCTTC	CSARISWSVYNEQFF
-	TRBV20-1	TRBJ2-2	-	TGCAGTGCTCCGGGGCCCAGCTCCACCGGGGAGCTGTTTTTT	CSAPGPSSTGELFF
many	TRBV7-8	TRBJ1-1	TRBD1	TGTGCCAGCAGCTTATTTGGTCGAGACAGGGGCTGGTCTGAAGCTTTCTTT	CASSLFGRDRGWSEAFF
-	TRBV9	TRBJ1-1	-	TGTGCCAGCAATGGGGACTCCGGGGGAGTGGACACTGAAGCTTTCTTT	CASNGDSGGVDTEAFF
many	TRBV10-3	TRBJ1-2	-	TGTGCCATCCTCGACAGCTATGGCTACACCTTC	CAILDSYGYTF
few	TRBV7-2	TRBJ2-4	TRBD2	TGTGCCAGCAGCCCGCGGGAGCAAAACATTCAGTACTTC	CASSPREQNIQYF
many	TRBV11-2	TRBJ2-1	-	TGTGCCAGCAGCTTAGATCACTTGAAACCCTACAATGAGCAGTTCTTC	CASSLDHLKPYNEQFF